These 17 T cell receptor beta chains were sequenced from one sample in a study of cytomegalovirus exposure and HLA in healthy donors. The PCR made use of 60 Vbeta and 13 Jbeta primers. Libraries were prepared by immunoSEQ multiplex PCR; TCRdb keeps only in-frame clonotypes and omits some of them. This sample carries around 88,000 clones, about four fifths of them seen once, and the ten largest clones take roughly 3.9%. The sequencing sample was made of PBMCs. The source of these receptors is a woman aged 40 to 50 in good health and CMV-seropositive.

The gene calls are TRBV4-1 and TRBJ2-7; 9 bases map to TRBD2. The CDR3 runs to 14 residues. The J segment lost 5 bases and the V segment lost 2 bases, leaving 4 bases of the junction unmatched. Germline-derived CDR1 and CDR2 are MGHRA and YSYEKL. The DNA for the CDR3 is TGCGCCAGCAGCCAACTAGCGGGGCCTAACGAGCAGTACTTC. Protein sequence: CASSQLAGPNEQYF.

The rearrangement joins TRBV5-1 to TRBJ2-2; 10 nucleotides line up with TRBD2. The CDR3 is 16 amino acids. V was pared by 5 bases and J by 1 base, with 5 bases of the junction left unmatched. CDR1 and CDR2 from the germline V gene are SGHRS and YFSETQ. The CDR3, as DNA: TGCGCCAGCAGTGGACTAGCGGCCCTGAACACCGGGGAGCTGTTTTTT. It specifies CASSGLAALNTGELFF.

The chain links TRBV7-8 to TRBJ1-5; D perhaps matches TRBD1 (5 bases). V lost 2 bases to trimming and J lost 5 bases, with 10 bases between them. CDR3 length: 14 amino acids. Germline CDR1 reads SGHVS; CDR2 reads FQNEAQ. The CDR3 DNA reads TGTGCCAGCAGCTTATTGGACATCTATCAGCCCCAGCATTTT. As protein: CASSLLDIYQPQHF. The full variable domain, completed using reference TRBV7-8 and TRBJ1-5, is GAGVSQSPRYKVAKRGQDVALRCDPISGHVSLFWYQQALGQGPEFLTYFQNEAQLDKSGLPSDRFFAERPEGSVSTLKIQRTQQEDSAVYLCASSLLDIYQPQHFGDGTRLSIL.

V and J are TRBV30 and TRBJ2-1; 7 nucleotides line up with TRBD1. Trimming removed 1 base from V and 7 bases from J; junction bases left unmatched: 10. Per the germline V gene, CDR1 is GTSNPN and CDR2 is SVGIG (reference sequence). The CDR3 runs to 15 residues. The chain's CDR3 is CAWSGTPTGTNEQFF. The CDR3 nucleotides read TGTGCCTGGAGTGGGACCCCGACAGGGACGAATGAGCAGTTCTTC.

The chain recombines TRBV6-1 with TRBJ2-3; 8 bases map to TRBD2. The ends lost 1 base at V and 6 bases at J; junction bases unmatched: 15. Germline values: CDR1 MNHNS, CDR2 SASEGT. This CDR3 region has 18 residues. This chain's CDR3 is CASSEVRAGGVVGDTQYF. The CDR3, as DNA: TGTGCCAGCAGTGAAGTCAGGGCGGGAGGTGTAGTAGGTGATACGCAGTATTTT.

This sequence joins TRBV6-6 and TRBJ2-3; D remains unclear. CDR3 length: 14 residues. The V end was cut by 6 bases, the J end by 0 bases, with 10 bases between. Germline assignment: CDR1 MNHNY and CDR2 SVGAGI (reference sequence). The CDR3 DNA follows: TGTGCCAGCAGCCTGACACCTAGCACAGATACGCAGTATTTT. Translating it yields CASSLTPSTDTQYF.

The chain uses TRBV6-1 and TRBJ1-4; D is undetermined. The V gene's germline CDR1 is MNHNS and CDR2 SASEGT. The V and J ends lost 8 bases and 3 bases respectively, with 10 bases between them. The CDR3 contains 13 residues. CDR3 region: CASSGEANEKLFF. CDR3 coding DNA: TGTGCCAGCTCCGGGGAAGCTAATGAAAAACTGTTTTTT.

The chain is built from TRBV5-1 and TRBJ2-3; the D gene is possibly TRBD2 (6 bases). Germline CDR1 reads SGHRS; CDR2 reads YFSETQ. Trimming left V 4 bases short and J 4 bases short, with 13 bases between. CDR3 size: 14 residues. CDR3 in amino acids: CASSIPREADTQYF. CDR3 coding DNA: TGCGCCAGCAGCATACCCAGGGAGGCAGATACGCAGTATTTT.

The gene calls are TRBV9 and TRBJ2-2, with 9 bases that match TRBD2. This CDR3 has 15 residues. The junction had 7 bases not matched to a gene; V was cut back by 4 bases and J by 6 bases. Germline V CDR1 and CDR2: SGDLS, YYNGEE. In DNA form, the CDR3 reads TGTGCCAGCAGCCCTCGGGGACTAGCTTCCGGGGAGCTGTTTTTT. It is translated as CASSPRGLASGELFF.

The chain joins TRBV11-3 to TRBJ2-1; 7 bases fit TRBD2. Germline values: CDR1 SGHNT, CDR2 YENEEA. The CDR3 consists of 15 residues. V shed 0 bases and J 9 bases; nucleotides not matched to a gene: 8. The CDR3 is CASSLDGREWSEQFF. DNA for the CDR3: TGTGCCAGCAGCTTAGATGGGCGGGAGTGGAGTGAGCAGTTCTTC.

The rearrangement uses TRBV18 and TRBJ2-7; D is unresolved. The CDR3 is 13 amino acids. Germline V CDR1 and CDR2: KGHSH, LQKENI. The V and J ends lost 0 bases and 0 bases respectively, with 3 bases between them. CDR3: CASSPPSSYEQYF. CDR3 DNA sequence: TGTGCCAGCTCACCACCTAGCTCCTACGAGCAGTACTTC.

The chain recombines TRBV5-4 with TRBJ1-2; D gene ambiguous. From germline, CDR1 is SGHNT and CDR2 YYREEE (reference sequence). The CDR3 runs to 14 residues. V dropped 0 bases and J dropped 8 bases, with 14 bases sitting between them. CDR3 coding DNA: TGTGCCAGCAGCTTGGGTGGGCAGTGGAAAGGCTACACCTTC. This translates into CASSLGGQWKGYTF.

This chain links TRBV25-1 with TRBJ1-1; 10 nucleotides line up with TRBD1. Trimming cost V 5 bases and J 0 bases; bases outside gene matches: 6. Germline loops: CDR1 MGHDK, CDR2 SYGVNS. The length of the CDR3 is 16 residues. DNA for the CDR3: TGTGCCAGCAGTCCGGGACAGGGGTTCTTGAACACTGAAGCTTTCTTT. Its translation: CASSPGQGFLNTEAFF.

The chain combines TRBV7-9 with TRBJ2-3; D might be TRBD1 (6 bases). The germline gives CDR1 SEHNR, CDR2 FQNEAQ (reference sequence). This CDR3 region has 14 residues. Trimming took off 3 bases at V and 3 bases at J, with 10 bases between the two ends. The DNA of the CDR3 is TGTGCCAGCAGCTTTCAGGGGTGGACAGATACGCAGTATTTT. Amino acids: CASSFQGWTDTQYF.

CDR3 loop: CASSTRTGFNYGYTF. As DNA, the CDR3 is TGTGCCAGTAGTACTCGGACAGGATTCAACTATGGCTACACCTTC. The chain recombines TRBV19 with TRBJ1-2; TRBD1 matches at 7 bases. This CDR3 contains 15 residues. Per germline, CDR1 LNHDA and CDR2 SQIVND (reference sequence). Germline trimming cut 4 bases from V and 2 bases from J; bases unmatched to any gene: 7.

The V gene is TRBV7-6, the J gene TRBJ1-1; possible D gene TRBD1, 6 bases. The CDR3 loop spans 17 amino acids. CDR1 and CDR2 from the germline V gene are SGHVS and FNYEAQ. V shed 5 bases and J shed 1 base, with 20 bases lying between them. The CDR3 DNA reads as TGTGCCAGCAGCGGCTACAGGGCTTCTATTCCGAACACTGAAGCTTTCTTT. Translation: CASSGYRASIPNTEAFF.

This sequence joins TRBV29-1 and TRBJ2-1; weak D call: TRBD1 (6 bases). The V gene lost 4 bases and the J gene lost 7 bases, with 14 bases spanning the gap. The CDR3 is 13 amino acids. Germline loops: CDR1 SQVTM, CDR2 ANQGSEA. CDR3 nucleotides: TGCAGCGTTGGGACAGCACCCCCAAATGAGCAGTTCTTC. Protein: CSVGTAPPNEQFF.